These 3 T cell receptor beta chains originate from one sample sequenced in a study of OX40 agonist ivuxolimab in advanced cancers. Library preparation was by the immunoSEQ multiplex PCR assay. TCRdb took this table from immuneACCESS and kept in-frame rearrangements with V and J called. Such tables lack part of the clones; where checked against another copy, unresolved V genes explain under half of the gap, and the rest is unexplained. The sample table records about 150,000 clones; around 94% of these occur just once. Under 0.4% of the sample belongs to the ten largest clones. The sample consisted of CD4+ or CD8+ T cells sorted from blood, taken in a trial of the OX40 agonist ivuxolimab. These receptor sequences come from an adult with an advanced solid tumor such as melanoma, head and neck, liver or kidney cancer.

This chain uses TRBV7-2 with TRBJ2-5; 8 bases align to TRBD2. Germline V CDR1 and CDR2: SGHTA, FQGNSA. J lost 5 bases, V lost 5 bases, and 4 bases had no gene match. The length of the CDR3 is 13 residues. The CDR3 region is CASSPPGGETQYF. The CDR3, as DNA: TGTGCCAGCAGCCCACCGGGGGGGGAGACCCAGTACTTC.

This rearrangement joins TRBV28 to TRBJ1-2; 7 bases line up with TRBD1. The J segment lost 6 bases and the V segment lost 5 bases, leaving 3 bases of the junction unmatched. This CDR3 is built from 12 residues. Germline CDR1 MDHEN, CDR2 SYDVKM. The CDR3 coding sequence is TGTGCCAGCAGTCATCAGGGGGATGGCTACACCTTC. Translated: CASSHQGDGYTF.

This clone was counted once. J is TRBJ1-5 and V is TRBV6-1; D uncertain. Germline CDR1 is MNHNS and CDR2 is SASEGT. There are 18 residues in the CDR3. Trimming removed 4 bases at V and 0 bases at J, with 19 bases between. The CDR3 loop is CASSGNRGVGYSNQPQHF. In DNA form, the CDR3 reads TGTGCCAGCAGTGGGAACCGAGGAGTCGGGTATAGCAATCAGCCCCAGCATTTT.